A single sample gave rise to the 26 T cell receptor beta chains below, sequenced in a study of OX40 agonist ivuxolimab in advanced cancers. The assay was immunoSEQ multiplex PCR, and TCRdb's table has in-frame clones only and misses some. The table lists 12,000 or so clones, roughly 77% of them singletons. The sequenced sample was CD4+ or CD8+ T cells sorted from blood, obtained in a trial of the OX40 agonist ivuxolimab. Receptors were obtained from an adult with an advanced solid tumor such as melanoma, head and neck, liver or kidney cancer.

This sequence joins TRBV27 and TRBJ2-1, with D hard to call. The CDR3 loop spans 14 amino acids. V lost 3 bases, J lost 0 bases, and 6 bases lay in between. The germline CDR1 and CDR2 sequences are MNHEY and SMNVEV (reference sequence). CDR3 protein: CASSFSISYNEQFF. The CDR3 DNA sequence: TGTGCCAGCAGTTTTTCGATCTCCTACAATGAGCAGTTCTTC.

This clone has a handful of counts. The rearrangement links TRBV10-3 to TRBJ2-3; 8 bases fit TRBD2. In germline, CDR1 is ENHRY, CDR2 SYGVKD. The V and J ends lost 8 bases and 2 bases, in that order; junction bases with no gene match: 6. The CDR3 totals 14 residues. CDR3 nucleotide sequence: TGTGCCATCTCCGGGACTAGTCCCACAGATACGCAGTATTTT. This gives the protein CAISGTSPTDTQYF.

The V call is TRBV7-2, the J call TRBJ2-7; D unresolved. V was shortened by 0 bases and J by 5 bases, with 11 bases between the two germline ends. The germline V gene encodes CDR1 SGHTA and CDR2 FQGNSA. The CDR3 has 14 amino acids. The CDR3 loop reads CASSLAVWTDEQYF. CDR3 nucleotide sequence: TGTGCCAGCAGCTTAGCTGTTTGGACCGACGAGCAGTACTTC.

This chain joins TRBV5-1 and TRBJ2-1; D perhaps matches TRBD2 (5 bases). V was shortened by 2 bases and J by 0 bases, with 12 bases between the two germline ends. The CDR3 loop spans 16 amino acids. Germline V gene data show CDR1 as SGHRS and CDR2 as YFSETQ. Here the CDR3 reads CASSFRTASSYNEQFF. In DNA, the CDR3 is TGCGCCAGCAGCTTCCGGACTGCCAGCTCCTACAATGAGCAGTTCTTC.

The rearrangement uses TRBV7-3 and TRBJ2-2; TRBD1 might be the D (6 bases). CDR1 SGHTA and CDR2 FQGTGA come from the germline V gene. The germline V and J ends were trimmed by 0 bases and 1 base, with 12 bases remaining between them. CDR3 length equals 17 residues. CDR3 DNA sequence: TGTGCCAGCAGCTTAACCTCTATGGGACAGAACACCGGGGAGCTGTTTTTT. Amino acids: CASSLTSMGQNTGELFF.

The chain has TRBV11-3 and TRBJ2-5; TRBD1 might be the D (7 bases). V was cut by 1 base and J by 2 bases, with 23 bases left in between. The CDR3 is 19 amino acids. The germline V gene has CDR1 SGHNT and CDR2 YENEEA. CDR3 sequence (DNA): TGTGCCAGCAGCTTAGTTGGAGGGGGCCGTCGTGTGGGTCAAGAGACCCAGTACTTC. This gives the protein CASSLVGGGRRVGQETQYF.

The chain recombines TRBV9 with TRBJ2-5; D ambiguous. The V gene lost 3 bases and the J gene lost 5 bases, with 11 bases spanning the gap. This CDR3 has 13 amino acids. Germline CDR1 and CDR2: SGDLS and YYNGEE. The CDR3 coding sequence is TGTGCCAGCAGCGCCAGTTATCCCGAGACCCAGTACTTC. Translated: CASSASYPETQYF.

This sequence joins TRBV2 and TRBJ2-1; D might be TRBD2 (5 bases). The V gene's germline CDR1 is SNHLY and CDR2 FYNNEI. V dropped 3 bases and J dropped 8 bases, with 17 bases sitting between them. CDR3 length: 15 amino acids. For the CDR3, the DNA is TGTGCCAGCAGTGAGTATAGGGAGACTGGGGATGAGCAGTTCTTC. Its protein product is CASSEYRETGDEQFF. The full variable domain, completed using reference TRBV2 and TRBJ2-1, is EPEVTQTPSHQVTQMGQEVILRCVPISNHLYFYWYRQILGQKVEFLVSFYNNEISEKSEIFDDQFSVERPDGSNFTLKIRSTKLEDSAMYFCASSEYRETGDEQFFGPGTRLTVL.

This clone was seen just once. This chain joins TRBV6-6 and TRBJ1-5; no clear D. V lost 7 bases, J lost 5 bases, and 9 bases lay in between. The CDR3 extends over 12 amino acids. Germline loops: CDR1 MNHNY, CDR2 SVGAGI (reference sequence). The CDR3 spells CASTVGDQPQHF. CDR3 coding DNA: TGTGCCAGCACCGTTGGGGATCAGCCCCAGCATTTT.

The chain combines TRBV27 with TRBJ1-1, with 7 bases lining up with TRBD1. This CDR3 contains 12 residues. With V trimmed by 4 bases and J by 7 bases, 3 bases remained unmatched. Germline lookup yields CDR1 MNHEY and CDR2 SMNVEV (reference sequence). CDR3: CASSYGDSEAFF. CDR3 sequence (DNA): TGTGCCAGCAGTTACGGGGACAGTGAAGCTTTCTTT.

The V call is TRBV4-1, the J call TRBJ2-7; 8 nucleotides align to TRBD1. The CDR3 runs 15 residues. V lost 1 base and J lost 2; bases outside the gene matches: 4. Germline lookup yields CDR1 MGHRA and CDR2 YSYEKL. DNA of the CDR3: TGCGCCAGCAGCCAAGTTTTACAGGGGGCCTACGAGCAGTACTTC. This gives the protein CASSQVLQGAYEQYF.

This chain joins TRBV21-1 and TRBJ2-7; no DNA check was done on the table's D call, TRBD2. TRBV21-1 is described as a pseudogene. The CDR3 length is 12 residues. CDR3: CASLRLSYEQYF. CDR3 DNA: TGTGCCAGCCTGCGCCTCTCCTACGAGCAGTACTTC.

J is TRBJ2-5 and V is TRBV11-3, with 7 bases that match TRBD2. The CDR3 runs to 15 residues. The V gene's germline CDR1 is SGHNT and CDR2 YENEEA. The V gene end was trimmed by 1 base and the J gene end by 3 bases; junction bases not matched to a gene: 5. The CDR3, as DNA: TGTGCCAGCAGCTTAGGGCTAGCGGTGGAAGAGACCCAGTACTTC. This sequence encodes CASSLGLAVEETQYF.

This clone was found once. The chain is built from TRBV30 and TRBJ1-2; D perhaps matches TRBD1 (5 bases). The germline V and J ends were trimmed by 3 bases and 7 bases, with 9 bases remaining between them. The CDR3 totals 11 residues. Per germline, CDR1 GTSNPN and CDR2 SVGIG (reference sequence). CDR3 DNA sequence: TGTGCCTGGAGAGGGGTCGGTGGCTACACCTTC. Translating gives CAWRGVGGYTF.

CDR3 residues: CASSWRDSNQPQHF. The CDR3 DNA sequence: TGTGCCAGCAGTTGGAGGGACAGCAATCAGCCCCAGCATTTT. V usage is TRBV6-5 and J usage is TRBJ1-5; a weak D match, TRBD1 (5 bases). CDR3 length equals 14 residues. The V end lost 4 bases, the J end lost 1 base, and 8 bases lay between the germline ends. Germline V gene lookup returns CDR1 MNHEY and CDR2 SVGAGI.

The gene calls are TRBV5-1 and TRBJ2-1, with 9 nucleotides matching TRBD1. The CDR3 spans 15 residues. Germline V gene data show CDR1 as SGHRS and CDR2 as YFSETQ. V trimming: 2 bases; J trimming: 4 bases; junction bases outside the gene matches: 4. The CDR3 is CASSLRTGVYNEQFF. CDR3 coding DNA: TGCGCCAGCAGCTTAAGGACAGGGGTATACAATGAGCAGTTCTTC.

As for this clone: One end of the junction is discordant with germline, which a read error may explain. The chain couples TRBV7-7 to TRBJ2-4, with 9 bases lining up with TRBD2. Germline lookup yields CDR1 SSHAT and CDR2 FNYEAQ (reference sequence). The length of the CDR3 is 17 residues. CDR3 in DNA: TGTGCTAGCAGCTTAGAGGCTAGCGGGACGGCCAAAAACATTCAGTACTTC. Protein sequence: CASSLEASGTAKNIQYF.

The chain is built from TRBV18 and TRBJ2-3, with 15 nucleotides matching TRBD2. This CDR3 contains 18 residues. Germline V gene data show CDR1 as KGHSH and CDR2 as LQKENI. Losses at the gene ends were 4 bases for V and 3 bases for J; bases not matched to a gene: 8. CDR3 coding DNA: TGTGCCAGCTCACTGGACGGACTAGCGGGAGGGGTAACAGATACGCAGTATTTT. Protein product: CASSLDGLAGGVTDTQYF. Full variable domain (missing parts from reference TRBV18 and TRBJ2-3): NAGVMQNPRHLVRRRGQEARLRCSPMKGHSHVYWYRQLPEEGLKFMVYLQKENIIDESGMPKERFSAEFPKEGPSILRIQQVVRGDSAAYFCASSLDGLAGGVTDTQYFGPGTRLTVL.

This chain's CDR3 is CASSEDRTQETQYF. In DNA form, the CDR3 reads TGTGCCAGCAGTGAAGACCGTACCCAAGAGACCCAGTACTTC. J is TRBJ2-5 and V is TRBV2; no clear D gene. The CDR3 runs to 14 residues. V shed 1 base and J shed 1 base, with 7 bases lying between them. Germline V gene lookup returns CDR1 SNHLY and CDR2 FYNNEI.

V gene TRBV11-2 combines with J gene TRBJ2-7, with a possible D match to TRBD1 (5 bases). Trimming stripped 6 bases from V and 5 bases from J, with 11 bases between. The CDR3 contains 12 residues. The germline V gene has CDR1 SGHAT and CDR2 FQNNGV. The CDR3 DNA reads as TGTGCCAGCAGTCTAGGGGCGCACGAGCAGTACTTC. Translating gives CASSLGAHEQYF.

This chain connects TRBV27 to TRBJ1-1; D uncertain. The CDR3 contains 13 residues. Germline V gives CDR1 MNHEY, CDR2 SMNVEV (reference sequence). Trimming cost V 7 bases and J 1 base, with 10 bases left between them. The CDR3 is CASTPAGNTEAFF. As DNA, the CDR3 is TGTGCCAGCACCCCAGCGGGGAACACTGAAGCTTTCTTT.

A few counts support this clone. The chain couples TRBV7-9 to TRBJ2-5, with D possibly matching TRBD2 (6 bases). The CDR3 length is 16 residues. CDR1 is SEHNR, CDR2 FQNEAQ, per germline (reference sequence). V shed 3 bases and J shed 5 bases, with 19 bases lying between them. CDR3 bases: TGTGCCAGCAGCTTTGGACCACGACCGGGAGTCGAGACCCAGTACTTC. The encoded protein is CASSFGPRPGVETQYF.

This chain uses TRBV11-2 with TRBJ2-1, with 7 bases that match TRBD2. The CDR3 is 15 residues long. Trimming at V came to 3 bases and at J to 4 bases, leaving 6 bases not matched to a gene. The germline V gene has CDR1 SGHAT and CDR2 FQNNGV. The CDR3 is CASSLPSGTYNEQFF. CDR3 DNA sequence: TGTGCCAGCAGCTTGCCTAGCGGAACATACAATGAGCAGTTCTTC.

This clone was picked up one time. For the CDR3, the DNA is TGTGCCAGCACCCCAGGGGGAGGCTATGGCTACACCTTC. Translation: CASTPGGGYGYTF. J is TRBJ1-2 and V is TRBV27, with 7 bases matching TRBD1. The germline gives CDR1 MNHEY, CDR2 SMNVEV (reference sequence). The CDR3 is 13 residues long. Losses at the gene ends were 7 bases for V and 4 bases for J; bases not matched to a gene: 6.

In its sample, this clone was seen once. The V call is TRBV6-4, the J call TRBJ1-5; D is ambiguous. This CDR3 has 15 residues. V lost 4 bases and J lost 0, with 10 bases in between. CDR1 and CDR2 (germline): MRHNA, SNTAGT. CDR3 region: CASSALRNSNQPQHF. The CDR3 bases are TGTGCCAGCAGTGCGCTCAGGAATAGCAATCAGCCCCAGCATTTT.

The chain has TRBV9 and TRBJ2-5; perhaps TRBD2 as D (6 bases). Trimming took 3 bases from V and 5 from J, leaving 14 bases between them. Germline V gene sequence: CDR1 SGDLS, CDR2 YYNGEE. CDR3 length: 14 residues. The CDR3 nucleotides read TGTGCCAGCAGCGCCGGGGGTTCACCCGAGACCCAGTACTTC. Amino acids: CASSAGGSPETQYF.